The 4 T cell receptor beta chains given below trace back to one sample, sequenced in a study of T cells after posttransplantation cyclophosphamide. Sequencing was performed with immunoSEQ multiplex PCR; in TCRdb, only in-frame clones are kept and a portion is missing. Of roughly 19,000 clones listed, roughly nine tenths are singletons. Cyclophosphamide on days +3 and +4 followed busulfan-fludarabine conditioning and a marrow graft. The sequenced sample was PBMCs, obtained after allogeneic stem cell transplant with posttransplant cyclophosphamide. Every receptor here comes from a female patient aged 40-50 years who received an allogeneic stem cell transplant from a related donor, was CMV-positive, and had no GVHD. Some T cells here may be from the graft donor.

The chain couples TRBV19 to TRBJ1-4, with 9 bases matching TRBD1. The CDR3 runs 17 residues. With 8 bases clipped from V and 6 bases from J, the junction kept 16 bases outside the gene matches. The germline CDR1 and CDR2 sequences are LNHDA and SQIVND (reference sequence). In DNA, the CDR3 is TGTGCCAGTGGATCCTCCGGGACAGGGAGACATTATGAAAAACTGTTTTTT. As protein: CASGSSGTGRHYEKLFF.

This chain links TRBV5-4 with TRBJ2-7; D might be TRBD2 (5 bases). The V and J ends lost 1 base and 6 bases respectively, with 14 bases between them. The CDR3 loop spans 14 amino acids. The V gene's germline CDR1 is SGHNT and CDR2 YYREEE (reference sequence). Here the CDR3 DNA reads TGTGCCAGCAGCTTGACTAGGCAGAGTTTCGAGCAGTACTTC. It yields the protein CASSLTRQSFEQYF. Full variable domain (rest looked up from reference TRBV5-4 and TRBJ2-7): ETGVTQSPTHLIKTRGQQVTLRCSSQSGHNTVSWYQQALGQGPQFIFQYYREEENGRGNFPPRFSGLQFPNYSSELNVNALELDDSALYLCASSLTRQSFEQYFGPGTRLTVT.

V is TRBV29-1 and J is TRBJ1-1, with TRBD1 matching 10 bases. Trimming cost V 8 bases and J 4 bases; bases outside gene matches: 16. Germline V gene lookup returns CDR1 SQVTM and CDR2 ANQGSEA. The CDR3 extends over 16 amino acids. The CDR3 sequence is CSPRKGDRGLATEAFF. As DNA, the CDR3 is TGCAGCCCGCGGAAGGGAGACAGGGGGCTCGCCACTGAAGCTTTCTTT.

The chain recombines TRBV5-1 with TRBJ2-1, with TRBD1 as a possible D gene (6 bases). CDR1 is SGHRS and CDR2 is YFSETQ in the germline V gene. V was clipped by 0 bases and J by 8 bases, with 18 bases between them. This CDR3 is 16 amino acids long. The CDR3 loop reads CASSLEGRGPFHEQFF. The CDR3, as DNA: TGCGCCAGCAGCTTGGAGGGCAGGGGCCCTTTTCATGAGCAGTTCTTC.